This T cell receptor beta chain stems from a study of early T cells in non-severe SARS-CoV-2 infection. About the study: RNA in bulk from unsorted whole blood was sequenced, and chains were unpaired.

Attached unique molecular identifiers marked individual cDNA molecules. MiXCR was run by TCRdb on the 5' RACE reads, yielding one entry per CDR3 protein. This sample has fewer than 85,000 distinct CDR3 sequences, with approximately 13% found just once. This clonotype was seen a handful of times. Its antigen is not identified. V was clipped by 0 bases and J by 2 bases; unmatched bases: 6. The CDR3 is 17 residues long. Germline CDR1 and CDR2: SGHNT and YYREEE (reference sequence). Study-level results: Database matching using VDJdb favored anti-spike CD8 responses, with private and CD4 specificities left missing.

The receptor's source is an adult who was a healthcare worker with PCR-confirmed SARS-CoV-2 infection or an uninfected control (not recorded which). The rearrangement uses TRBV5-4 and TRBJ2-1, with TRBD1 identical over 9 bases. The sample taken for sequencing was whole blood. CDR3 in amino acids: CASSLDLDRGTYNEQFF. CDR3 DNA sequence: TGTGCCAGCAGCTTGGACCTTGACAGGGGGACCTACAATGAGCAGTTCTTC.